A selection of T cell receptor beta chains follows, all from one sample in a study of blood T cell repertoires in COVID-19. Only in-frame clones appear in the TCRdb table, and some are missing; sequencing was by immunoSEQ multiplex PCR. The repertoire includes about 150,000 clones, about 80% of them detected once, and approximately 32% sits in the top ten. Source material: peripheral blood. The receptors here all came from a woman in her sixties with acute or convalescent COVID-19. CDR3s include the opening cysteine and the closing phenylalanine or tryptophan. Each record gives: clone size, J gene, V gene, D gene, CDR3 protein, CDR3 DNA. The D gene is left open where the match is weak. The listing skips clone size in some rows; elsewhere it reads once, few, many or a size class.

>few|TRBJ1-1|TRBV6-6|NA
CASSLSVNTEAFF
TGTGCCAGCAGCTTATCAGTGAACACTGAAGCTTTCTTT
>NA|TRBJ1-2|TRBV7-9|TRBD1
CASSLFDRGYGYTF
TGTGCCAGCAGCTTATTTGACAGGGGGTATGGCTACACCTTC
>NA|TRBJ1-2|TRBV5-8|TRBD1
CASSPYRGKDYGYTF
TGTGCCAGCAGCCCCTACAGGGGGAAGGATTATGGCTACACCTTC
>NA|TRBJ1-5|TRBV5-1|TRBD1
CASSFGQGRNQPQHF
TGCGCCAGCAGCTTTGGACAGGGACGCAATCAGCCCCAGCATTTT
>NA|TRBJ1-2|TRBV5-1|TRBD1
CASSNGQGESYGYTF
TGCGCCAGCAGCAATGGACAGGGGGAGAGCTATGGCTACACCTTC
>NA|TRBJ1-3|TRBV28|NA
CASTPAGSGNTIYF
TGTGCCAGCACCCCCGCCGGCTCTGGAAACACCATATATTTT
>once|TRBJ2-1|TRBV2|TRBD2
CASSAQRGGNEQFF
TGTGCCAGCAGTGCGCAGCGGGGGGGGAATGAGCAGTTCTTC
>NA|TRBJ2-3|TRBV7-2|TRBD2
CASSSLRLAGDTDTQYF
TGTGCCAGCAGCTCGTTAAGACTAGCGGGGGACACAGATACGCAGTATTTT
>NA|TRBJ1-1|TRBV29-1|NA
CSVDRGINTEAFF
TGCAGCGTTGATCGGGGGATTAACACTGAAGCTTTCTTT
>few|TRBJ2-7|TRBV7-9|TRBD1
CASSSPAGQGAYEQYF
TGTGCCAGCAGCTCTCCCGCTGGACAGGGGGCGTACGAGCAGTACTTC
>NA|TRBJ1-2|TRBV18|NA
CASSPPNGYTF
TGTGCCAGCTCACCACCTAATGGCTACACCTTC
>once|TRBJ1-5|TRBV30|NA
CAWSVREDQPQHF
TGTGCCTGGAGTGTCAGGGAGGATCAGCCCCAGCATTTT
>NA|TRBJ2-1|TRBV5-1|NA
CASKLAGSPVGEQFF
TGCGCCAGCAAGCTTGCAGGATCCCCAGTAGGTGAGCAGTTCTTC
>NA|TRBJ1-2|TRBV28|TRBD1
CASSFGWGQGNYGYTF
TGTGCCAGCAGTTTCGGATGGGGACAGGGGAACTATGGCTACACCTTC
>NA|TRBJ1-1|TRBV6-5|TRBD1
CASSFPGQGTEAFF
TGTGCCAGCAGTTTCCCGGGACAGGGGACTGAAGCTTTCTTT
>NA|TRBJ2-7|TRBV27|NA
CASSNPSLGGYEQYF
TGTGCCAGCAGCAACCCGTCTCTGGGGGGCTACGAGCAGTACTTC
>NA|TRBJ2-5|TRBV3-1/TRBV3-2|TRBD2
CASSQYASGEGTQYF
TGTGCCAGCAGCCAGTACGCGAGCGGGGAGGGGACCCAGTACTTC
>NA|TRBJ2-5|TRBV5-1|NA
CASMPGGGVEETQYF
TGCGCCAGCATGCCGGGAGGGGGCGTTGAAGAGACCCAGTACTTC
>few|TRBJ2-1|TRBV5-1|TRBD1
CASSPTGTGTYNEQFF
TGCGCCAGCAGCCCGACCGGGACAGGGACCTACAATGAGCAGTTCTTC
>NA|TRBJ1-6|TRBV6-5|TRBD1
CASSRTGGDSPLHF
TGTGCCAGCAGTAGGACAGGGGGAGATTCACCCCTCCACTTT
>once|TRBJ2-5|TRBV10-2|TRBD1
CASNLQGADRETQYF
TGCGCCAGCAATTTACAGGGGGCGGATCGAGAGACCCAGTACTTC
>once|TRBJ1-1|TRBV6-5|NA
CASSYSSVMNTEAFF
TGTGCCAGCAGTTACTCAAGCGTTATGAACACTGAAGCTTTCTTT
>NA|TRBJ1-4|TRBV28|TRBD1
CASSWRDRRNEKLFF
TGTGCCAGCAGTTGGCGGGACAGGCGAAATGAAAAACTGTTTTTT
>NA|TRBJ2-7|TRBV3-1/TRBV3-2|NA
CASSQATRSYEQYF
TGTGCCAGCAGCCAAGCGACACGCTCCTACGAGCAGTACTTC
>NA|TRBJ1-5|TRBV28|TRBD1
CASTKRTGVNQPQHF
TGTGCCAGCACAAAGAGGACAGGGGTCAATCAGCCCCAGCATTTT
>NA|TRBJ1-2|TRBV29-1|TRBD1
CSVGVWDRLLGYTF
TGCAGCGTTGGGGTCTGGGACAGGCTTTTGGGCTACACCTTC
>NA|TRBJ1-5|TRBV28|TRBD1
CASSSGQGNLLHF
TGTGCCAGCAGTTCCGGACAGGGGAATCTCCTGCATTTT
>NA|TRBJ1-2|TRBV6-5|TRBD1
CASRDPGQGYGYTF
TGTGCCAGCAGAGACCCGGGACAGGGGTATGGCTACACCTTC
>NA|TRBJ1-4|TRBV6-5|NA
CASSYGTLQEKLFF
TGTGCCAGCAGTTATGGGACACTCCAGGAAAAACTGTTTTTT
>few|TRBJ2-2|TRBV4-1|NA
CASSRQQGKYTGELFF
TGCGCCAGCAGCCGCCAGCAGGGGAAATACACCGGGGAGCTGTTTTTT
>once|TRBJ2-3|TRBV6-6|TRBD2
CASSGTSDPTDTQYF
TGTGCCAGCAGCGGTACTAGCGACCCCACAGATACGCAGTATTTT
>NA|TRBJ1-3|TRBV19|NA
CASSRSRDNSGNTIYF
TGTGCCAGTAGCCGAAGCCGGGACAACTCTGGAAACACCATATATTTT
>few|TRBJ2-2|TRBV7-3|TRBD2
CASSPLAGGTAGELFF
TGTGCCAGCAGCCCTCTAGCGGGGGGGACCGCCGGGGAGCTGTTTTTT
>NA|TRBJ1-2|TRBV6-5|TRBD1
CASRDAQQGNYGYTF
TGTGCCAGCAGAGACGCCCAACAGGGGAACTATGGCTACACCTTC
>NA|TRBJ1-3|TRBV18|NA
CASSPGAGNTIYF
TGTGCCAGCTCACCTGGAGCTGGAAACACCATATATTTT
>NA|TRBJ2-5|TRBV7-2|TRBD2
CASSLATSGGAKTQYF
TGTGCCAGCAGCTTAGCGACTAGCGGGGGGGCGAAGACCCAGTACTTC
>NA|TRBJ1-5|TRBV6-2/TRBV6-3|TRBD1
CASSLTGARQPQHF
TGTGCCAGCAGTTTAACAGGGGCACGTCAGCCCCAGCATTTT
>NA|TRBJ1-1|TRBV11-1|TRBD1
CASSPRTGNTEAFF
TGTGCCAGCAGCCCACGGACAGGGAACACTGAAGCTTTCTTT
>NA|TRBJ1-6|TRBV6-5|TRBD1
CASTVQGQGGSPLHF
TGTGCCAGCACCGTACAGGGACAGGGCGGATCACCCCTCCACTTT
>NA|TRBJ1-4|TRBV25-1|TRBD1
CASSAGQGGREKLFF
TGTGCCAGCAGTGCGGGACAGGGGGGGAGAGAAAAACTGTTTTTT
>NA|TRBJ1-6|TRBV3-1/TRBV3-2|NA
CASSQGARGHSPLHF
TGTGCCAGCAGCCAAGGAGCCAGGGGTCATTCACCCCTCCACTTT
>NA|TRBJ1-5|TRBV6-5|TRBD1
CASRPGQGNQPQHF
TGTGCCAGCAGACCGGGACAGGGTAATCAGCCCCAGCATTTT
>NA|TRBJ1-5|TRBV5-6|NA
CASSRFRDSNQPQHF
TGTGCCAGCAGCCGCTTCCGGGATAGCAATCAGCCCCAGCATTTT